Below are 9 T cell receptor beta chains sequenced from a single sample in a study of low-dose radiotherapy and immunotherapy resistance in tumors. Priming of first-strand cDNA relied on TRAV- and TRBV-specific primers (covering alpha and beta chains). The authors amplified TCRs for about 20 PCR cycles with a constant-region primer and a V-primer adapter. Each CDR3 protein is one row after TCRdb ran MiXCR on the reads. The data contain under 110,000 distinct CDR3 sequences, less than 25% of them singletons. Time point meaning: after trial treatment. The sample's treatment: LDRT plus nivolumab, ipilimumab, low-dose cyclophosphamide and aspirin (RACIN trial). The material was PBMCs, obtained after low-dose radiotherapy plus immunotherapy. The receptors stem from a male donor with prostate cancer.

In its sample, this clonotype was seen many times. The chain is built from TRBV15 and TRBJ2-7; 8 nucleotides agree with TRBD1. The V gene's germline CDR1 is LNHNV and CDR2 YYDKDF (reference sequence). The CDR3 runs to 16 residues. Trimming cost V 2 bases and J 3 bases; bases outside gene matches: 9. CDR3 bases: TGTGCCACCAGCAGACTTCAGGGGGCCGGAATCTACGAGCAGTACTTC. Its translation is CATSRLQGAGIYEQYF.

This clonotype was found many times. The genes are TRBV6-6 and TRBJ2-1, with D possibly TRBD2 on 6 matching bases. Per germline, CDR1 MNHNY and CDR2 SVGAGI (reference sequence). The CDR3 has 15 residues. V was shortened by 6 bases and J by 0 bases, with 12 bases between the two germline ends. CDR3: CASRTDGGSYNEQFF. CDR3 bases: TGTGCCAGCAGAACGGACGGGGGCTCCTACAATGAGCAGTTCTTC.

This clonotype has ten or more counts. V usage is TRBV29-1 and J usage is TRBJ2-1, with D tentatively TRBD1 or TRBD2 (6 bases each). Deletions cut 3 bases from V and 6 bases from J, with 12 bases between. Per the germline V gene, CDR1 is SQVTM and CDR2 is ANQGSEA. This CDR3 has 13 amino acids. For the CDR3, the DNA is TGCAGCGTTGACGTAGGGGGAGGCAATGAGCAGTTCTTC. This gives the protein CSVDVGGGNEQFF.

A remark on this clonotype: This likely traces to a read error, being one base from a far larger clone. This chain uses TRBV7-2 with TRBJ1-1; D is unclear. V was trimmed by 6 bases and J by 4 bases, leaving 18 bases between them. Per germline, CDR1 SGHTA and CDR2 FQGNSA. The CDR3 sequence is 15 residues long. The CDR3, as DNA: TGTGCCAGCAGTCCTAAGGGCACCATGAGCACTGAAGCTTTCTTT. Its translation is CASSPKGTMSTEAFF.

This chain connects TRBV3-1 to TRBJ2-7; tentatively, D is TRBD1 (5 bases). Per the germline V gene, CDR1 is LGHDT and CDR2 is YNNKEL (reference sequence). This CDR3 region has 14 residues. Trimming cost V 6 bases and J 2 bases, with 14 bases left between them. In DNA form, the CDR3 reads TGTGCCAGCAGTCTTTTGACAGAAACCTACGAGCAGTACTTC. Amino acid sequence: CASSLLTETYEQYF.

This clonotype was picked up many times. The J gene is TRBJ2-6, the V gene TRBV5-4; 7 bases fit TRBD2. This CDR3 has 18 residues. V gave up 6 bases and J gave up 0 bases; unmatched junction bases: 12. CDR1 SGHNT and CDR2 YYREEE come from the germline V gene (reference sequence). Here the CDR3 reads CASTVNRGEFSGANVLTF. CDR3 bases: TGTGCCAGCACCGTGAACCGGGGGGAATTCTCTGGGGCCAACGTCCTGACTTTC.

This clonotype has ten or more counts. The V call is TRBV3-1, the J call TRBJ2-1; D possibly corresponds to TRBD2 (5 bases). V was pared by 3 bases and J by 1 base, with 13 bases between. There are 16 residues in the CDR3. Germline CDR1 reads LGHDT; CDR2 reads YNNKEL (reference sequence). The CDR3 sequence: CASSQAPSGSYNEQFF. CDR3 nucleotide sequence: TGTGCCAGCAGCCAGGCGCCAAGCGGATCCTACAATGAGCAGTTCTTC.

This clonotype was observed many times. This chain links TRBV5-6 with TRBJ2-7, with D perhaps matching TRBD1 (6 bases). The V gene lost 0 bases and the J gene lost 6 bases, with 13 bases spanning the gap. The V gene's germline CDR1 is SGHDT and CDR2 YYEEEE. This CDR3 is built from 14 residues. The DNA for the CDR3 is TGTGCCAGCAGCTTGGCACAGGGTATACTCGAGCAGTACTTC. Encoded protein: CASSLAQGILEQYF.

This clonotype appeared many times. This chain connects TRBV29-1 to TRBJ2-5; D perhaps matches TRBD1 (5 bases). Germline CDR1 reads SQVTM; CDR2 reads ANQGSEA. Trimming took 8 bases from V and 2 from J, leaving 15 bases between them. The CDR3 sequence is 13 residues long. The CDR3 DNA reads TGCAGCTCAAGGGGCTGGAGTCAAGAGACCCAGTACTTC. It is translated as CSSRGWSQETQYF. Using reference TRBV29-1 and TRBJ2-5 for the parts outside the CDR3, the full variable domain is SAVISQKPSRDICQRGTSLTIQCQVDSQVTMMFWYRQQPGQSLTLIATANQGSEATYESGFVIDKFPISRPNLTFSTLTVSNMSPEDSSIYLCSSRGWSQETQYFGPGTRLLVL.